This is a list of T cell receptor beta chains from one sample in a study of spatial heterogeneity in lung cancer. TCRdb used MiXCR to reprocess the 5' RACE reads, holding one entry per CDR3 protein. The sample holds 12,000 to 15,000 distinct CDR3 sequences, 7.5% to 8.5% seen once. Sample: PBMCs, taken at surgery. These receptors came from a female donor with early-stage non-small cell lung cancer. The conserved cysteine and the conserved F or W are not part of the CDR3 here. Fields, in order: J gene, V gene, clone size, CDR3 protein. The size of a clone is reported for some rows only, either as once, few or many, or as a class for expanded clones.

J: TRBJ2-1
V: TRBV14
size: many
CDR3: ASSQEGALNLANEQF

J: TRBJ2-5
V: TRBV27
size: many
CDR3: ASSNVGGRGETQY

J: TRBJ1-1
V: TRBV20-1
size: many
CDR3: SARGTMNTEAF

J: TRBJ2-2
V: TRBV12-3/TRBV12-4
size: many
CDR3: ASRSRGRVHAGELF

J: TRBJ2-1
V: TRBV24-1
size: few
CDR3: ATSDLDANNEQF

J: TRBJ2-5
V: TRBV11-2
size: -
CDR3: ASSLYRTGKETQY

J: TRBJ1-2
V: TRBV3-1
size: many
CDR3: ASSQMEVTYGYT

J: TRBJ2-4
V: TRBV28
size: many
CDR3: ASSLDSLLAKNIQY

J: TRBJ1-1
V: TRBV10-3
size: many
CDR3: AISESGPAF

J: TRBJ2-1
V: TRBV7-6
size: many
CDR3: ASSLNFRDEQF

J: TRBJ2-7
V: TRBV5-6
size: many
CDR3: ASSPPGTEDEQY

J: TRBJ1-2
V: TRBV10-3
size: many
CDR3: AISEGVGSGYT

J: TRBJ2-3
V: TRBV20-1
size: few
CDR3: SADKREATDTQY

J: TRBJ1-2
V: TRBV30
size: many
CDR3: AWSVMGEGDYT